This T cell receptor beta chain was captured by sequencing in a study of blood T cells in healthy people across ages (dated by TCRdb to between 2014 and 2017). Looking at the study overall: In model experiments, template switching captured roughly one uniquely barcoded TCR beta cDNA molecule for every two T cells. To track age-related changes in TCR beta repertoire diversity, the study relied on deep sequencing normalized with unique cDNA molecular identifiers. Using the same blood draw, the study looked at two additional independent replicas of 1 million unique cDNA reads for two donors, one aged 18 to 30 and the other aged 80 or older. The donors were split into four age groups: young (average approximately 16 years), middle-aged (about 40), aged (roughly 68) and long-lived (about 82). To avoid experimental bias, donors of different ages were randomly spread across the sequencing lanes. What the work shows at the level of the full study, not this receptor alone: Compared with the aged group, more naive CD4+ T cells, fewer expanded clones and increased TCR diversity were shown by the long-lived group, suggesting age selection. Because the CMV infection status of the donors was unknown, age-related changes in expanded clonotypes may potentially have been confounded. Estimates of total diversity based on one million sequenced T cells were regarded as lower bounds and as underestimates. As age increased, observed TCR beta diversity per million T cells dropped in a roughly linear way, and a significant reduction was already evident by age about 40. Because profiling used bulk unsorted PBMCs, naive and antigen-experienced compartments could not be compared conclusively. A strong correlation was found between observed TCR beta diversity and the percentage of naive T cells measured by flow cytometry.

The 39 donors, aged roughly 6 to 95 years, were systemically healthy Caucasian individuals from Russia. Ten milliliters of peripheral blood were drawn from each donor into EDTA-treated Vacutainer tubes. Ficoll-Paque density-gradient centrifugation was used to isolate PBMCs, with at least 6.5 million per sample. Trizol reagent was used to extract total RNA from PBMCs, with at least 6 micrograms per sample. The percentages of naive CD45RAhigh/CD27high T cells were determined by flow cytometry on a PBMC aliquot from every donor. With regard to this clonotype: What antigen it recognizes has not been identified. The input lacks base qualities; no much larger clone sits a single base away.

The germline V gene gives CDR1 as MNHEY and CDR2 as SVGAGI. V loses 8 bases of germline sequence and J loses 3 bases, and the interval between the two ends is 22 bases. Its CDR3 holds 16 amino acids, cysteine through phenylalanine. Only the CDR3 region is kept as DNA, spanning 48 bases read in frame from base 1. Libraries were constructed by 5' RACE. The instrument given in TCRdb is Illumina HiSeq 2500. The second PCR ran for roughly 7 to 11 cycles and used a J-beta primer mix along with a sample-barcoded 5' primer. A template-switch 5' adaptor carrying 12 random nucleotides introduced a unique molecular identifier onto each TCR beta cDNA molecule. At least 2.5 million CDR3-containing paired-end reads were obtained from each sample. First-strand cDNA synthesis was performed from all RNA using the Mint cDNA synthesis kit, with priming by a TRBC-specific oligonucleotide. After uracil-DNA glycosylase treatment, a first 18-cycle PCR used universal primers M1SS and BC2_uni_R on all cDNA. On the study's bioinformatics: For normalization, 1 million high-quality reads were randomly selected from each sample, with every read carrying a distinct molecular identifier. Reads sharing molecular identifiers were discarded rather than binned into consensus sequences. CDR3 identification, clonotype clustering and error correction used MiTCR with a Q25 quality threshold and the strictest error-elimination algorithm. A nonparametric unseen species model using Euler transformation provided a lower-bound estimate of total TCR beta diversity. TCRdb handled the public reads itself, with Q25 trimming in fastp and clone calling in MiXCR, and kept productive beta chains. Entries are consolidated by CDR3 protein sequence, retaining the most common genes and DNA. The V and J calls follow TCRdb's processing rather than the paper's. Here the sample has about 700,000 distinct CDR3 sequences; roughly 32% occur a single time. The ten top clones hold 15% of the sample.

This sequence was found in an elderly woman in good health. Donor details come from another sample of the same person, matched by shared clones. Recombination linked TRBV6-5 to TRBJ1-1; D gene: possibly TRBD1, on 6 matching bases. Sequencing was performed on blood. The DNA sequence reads TGTGCCAGCCGCATTCGCGGGGGGCGTCCGGACACTGAAGCTTTCTTT. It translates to CASRIRGGRPDTEAFF.